These 13 T cell receptor beta chains came from one sample sequenced in a study of blood T cells in healthy people across ages. Through a sample-barcoded 5' primer and a J-beta primer mix, a second PCR was run for roughly 6 to 11 cycles. MiXCR, run by TCRdb on the 5' RACE reads, gives a single entry per CDR3 protein. The table has 1,800,000 or so distinct CDR3 sequences, more than 35% seen once; the top ten hold 23%. Input material: blood. These receptors were taken from a human donor in good health.

V and J are TRBV6-2 or TRBV6-3 and TRBJ2-3; D possibly corresponds to TRBD1 (6 bases). V was pared by 6 bases and J by 2 bases, with 15 bases between. In germline, CDR1 is MNHEY, CDR2 SVGEGT. The CDR3 is 15 amino acids. The CDR3 bases are TGTGCCAGCAGCCGACAGGACCATTCCACAGATACGCAGTATTTT. It translates to CASSRQDHSTDTQYF.

This clonotype was detected only a few times. The rearrangement uses TRBV7-2 and TRBJ2-1; D is perhaps TRBD2 (5 bases). The CDR3 is 15 amino acids. Trimming stripped 4 bases from V and 9 bases from J, with 19 bases between. Germline-derived CDR1 and CDR2 are SGHTA and FQGNSA. The DNA of the CDR3 is TGTGCCAGCAGCTCTAACGGACTTGTATCGGCTGAGCAGTTCTTC. This gives the protein CASSSNGLVSAEQFF.

This clonotype was seen more than once but under ten times. The chain recombines TRBV7-2 with TRBJ1-5; TRBD1 is a possible D gene (6 bases). Germline V gene sequence: CDR1 SGHTA, CDR2 FQGNSA. Trimming pared 5 bases from V and 3 bases from J, leaving 11 bases between. This CDR3 contains 14 residues. CDR3 loop: CASSPTGTNQPQHF. CDR3 nucleotides: TGTGCCAGCAGCCCTACAGGGACCAATCAGCCCCAGCATTTT.

The chain links TRBV29-1 to TRBJ2-5; the D gene is possibly TRBD2 (6 bases). The J call may be faulty, since TRBJ2-3 better matches the DNA end. Germline CDR1 and CDR2: SQVTM and ANQGSEA. This CDR3 region has 11 residues. In nucleotides, the CDR3 is TGCAGCGTTGGACCCCGGGGGACGCAGTATTTT. This encodes CSVGPRGTQYF.

The J gene is TRBJ2-7, the V gene TRBV29-1; tentative D call: TRBD1 (6 bases). Between the trimmed V and J ends, which lost 4 bases and 0 bases, there was a span of 16 bases. The CDR3 is 15 amino acids. The germline V gene has CDR1 SQVTM and CDR2 ANQGSEA. The chain's CDR3 is CSVGFMGQSSYEQYF. The CDR3 nucleotides are TGCAGCGTTGGATTCATGGGACAATCCTCCTACGAGCAGTACTTC.

V gene TRBV20-1 combines with J gene TRBJ1-1, with unresolved D. Trimming stripped 5 bases from V and 10 bases from J, with 14 bases between. Germline V gives CDR1 DFQATT, CDR2 SNEGSKA (reference sequence). CDR3 length: 11 residues. CDR3 sequence (DNA): TGCAGTGCTCCGACTGGGGTCGGAGCTTTCTTT. It specifies CSAPTGVGAFF.

In its sample, this clonotype was seen a few times. This chain joins TRBV9 and TRBJ2-1; 10 nucleotides line up with TRBD2. In germline, CDR1 is SGDLS, CDR2 YYNGEE. With 0 bases clipped from V and 7 bases from J, the junction kept 4 bases outside the gene matches. CDR3 length: 15 amino acids. The CDR3, as DNA: TGTGCCAGCAGCGTAGATAGCGGGGGGCGGAATGAGCAGTTCTTC. Protein: CASSVDSGGRNEQFF.

The chain joins TRBV10-3 to TRBJ2-1, with D maybe TRBD2 (6 bases). The CDR3 has 15 residues. Between the trimmed V and J ends, which lost 4 bases and 10 bases, there was a span of 20 bases. CDR1 ENHRY and CDR2 SYGVKD come from the germline V gene. This CDR3 is CAISVARDGIYEQFF. CDR3 DNA: TGTGCCATCAGTGTAGCGCGGGACGGCATCTACGAGCAGTTCTTC.

This clonotype was seen a handful of times. The rearrangement joins TRBV6-6 to TRBJ2-3, with D possibly being TRBD2 (6 bases). CDR3 size: 16 residues. CDR1 MNHNY and CDR2 SVGAGI come from the germline V gene (reference sequence). Trimming removed 6 bases at V and 2 bases at J, with 18 bases between. DNA for the CDR3: TGTGCCAGCAGGTCCTGGGGCGGGGATATCACAGATACGCAGTATTTT. It encodes CASRSWGGDITDTQYF.

The genes are TRBV4-3 and TRBJ2-5, with 8 positions matching TRBD2. With 1 base clipped from V and 4 bases from J, the junction kept 2 bases outside the gene matches. Germline CDR1 LGHNA, CDR2 YSLEER. The CDR3 contains 14 residues. CDR3 region: CASSQGTSRETQYF. The DNA of the CDR3 is TGCGCCAGCAGCCAAGGGACTAGCCGAGAGACCCAGTACTTC.

The chain has TRBV20-1 and TRBJ2-3, with 8 bases fitting TRBD2. Looked up from germline, CDR1 is DFQATT and CDR2 is SNEGSKA (reference sequence). The CDR3 loop spans 14 amino acids. With 3 bases clipped from V and 4 bases from J, the junction kept 6 bases outside the gene matches. CDR3 region: CSASVVAGSDTQYF. CDR3 nucleotides: TGCAGTGCTAGTGTGGTAGCGGGGTCAGATACGCAGTATTTT.

V gene TRBV6-2 or TRBV6-3 combines with J gene TRBJ1-2, with a weak D call TRBD1 (6 bases). CDR3 length: 13 amino acids. Germline V gene data show CDR1 as MNHEY and CDR2 as SVGEGT. Deletions cut 11 bases from V and 6 bases from J, with 19 bases between. The chain's CDR3 is CAGSSTGGDGYTF. The CDR3 DNA follows: TGTGCCGGATCCTCGACAGGCGGGGATGGCTACACCTTC.

The chain is built from TRBV12-3 or TRBV12-4 and TRBJ1-1, with D uncertain. V was clipped by 1 base and J by 4 bases, with 10 bases between them. CDR3 size: 14 residues. The CDR3 sequence is CASSLDTAGTEAFF. CDR3 nucleotide sequence: TGTGCCAGCAGTTTAGATACTGCGGGCACTGAAGCTTTCTTT.